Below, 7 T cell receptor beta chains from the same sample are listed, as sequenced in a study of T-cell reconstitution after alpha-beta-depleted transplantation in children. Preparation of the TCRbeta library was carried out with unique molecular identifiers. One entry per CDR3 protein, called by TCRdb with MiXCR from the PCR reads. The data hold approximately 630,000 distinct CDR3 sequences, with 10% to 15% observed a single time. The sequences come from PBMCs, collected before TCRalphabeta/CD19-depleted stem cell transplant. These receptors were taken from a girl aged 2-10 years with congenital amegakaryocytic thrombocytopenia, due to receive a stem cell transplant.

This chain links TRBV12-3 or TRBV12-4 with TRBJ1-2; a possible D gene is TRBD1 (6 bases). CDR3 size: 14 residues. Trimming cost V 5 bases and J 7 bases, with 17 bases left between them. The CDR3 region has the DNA TGTGCCAGCAGTCCAAGGGACACCGGATCTGGCTACACCTTC. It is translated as CASSPRDTGSGYTF.

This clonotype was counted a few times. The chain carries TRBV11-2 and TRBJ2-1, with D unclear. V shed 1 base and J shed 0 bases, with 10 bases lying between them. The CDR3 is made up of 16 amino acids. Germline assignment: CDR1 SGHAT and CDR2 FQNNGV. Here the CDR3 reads CASSLGSVSSYNEQFF. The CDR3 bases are TGTGCCAGCAGCTTAGGTTCAGTAAGCTCCTACAATGAGCAGTTCTTC.

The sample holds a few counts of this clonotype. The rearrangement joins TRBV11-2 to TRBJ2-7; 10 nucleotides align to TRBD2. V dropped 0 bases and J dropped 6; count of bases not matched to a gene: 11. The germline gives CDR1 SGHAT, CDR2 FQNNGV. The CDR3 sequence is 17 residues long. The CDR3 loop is CASSLDPSGSLPGEQYF. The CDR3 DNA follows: TGTGCCAGCAGCTTAGATCCTAGCGGGAGTCTCCCTGGCGAGCAGTACTTC. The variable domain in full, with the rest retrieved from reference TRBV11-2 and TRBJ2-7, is EAGVAQSPRYKIIEKRQSVAFWCNPISGHATLYWYQQILGQGPKLLIQFQNNGVVDDSQLPKDRFSAERLKGVDSTLKIQPAKLEDSAVYLCASSLDPSGSLPGEQYFGPGTRLTVT.

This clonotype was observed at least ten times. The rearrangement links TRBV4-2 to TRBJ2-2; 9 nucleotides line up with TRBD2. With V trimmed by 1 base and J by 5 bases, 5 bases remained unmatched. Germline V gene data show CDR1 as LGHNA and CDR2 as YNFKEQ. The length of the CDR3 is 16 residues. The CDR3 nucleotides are TGTGCCAGCAGCCAAGCTTCTAGCGGGACGACCGGGGAGCTGTTTTTT. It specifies CASSQASSGTTGELFF.

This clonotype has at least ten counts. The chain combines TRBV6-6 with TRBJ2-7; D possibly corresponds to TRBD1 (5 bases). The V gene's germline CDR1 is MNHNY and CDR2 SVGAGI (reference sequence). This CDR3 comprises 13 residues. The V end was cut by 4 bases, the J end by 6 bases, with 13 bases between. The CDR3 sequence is CASSSPDSLEQYF. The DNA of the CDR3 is TGTGCCAGCAGTTCACCCGACAGTCTCGAGCAGTACTTC.

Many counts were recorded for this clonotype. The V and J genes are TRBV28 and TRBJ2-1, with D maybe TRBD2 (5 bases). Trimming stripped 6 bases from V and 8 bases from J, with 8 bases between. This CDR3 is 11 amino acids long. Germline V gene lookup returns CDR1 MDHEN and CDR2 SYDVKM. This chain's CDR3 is CASSRADEQFF. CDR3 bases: TGTGCCAGCAGCCGAGCGGATGAGCAGTTCTTC.

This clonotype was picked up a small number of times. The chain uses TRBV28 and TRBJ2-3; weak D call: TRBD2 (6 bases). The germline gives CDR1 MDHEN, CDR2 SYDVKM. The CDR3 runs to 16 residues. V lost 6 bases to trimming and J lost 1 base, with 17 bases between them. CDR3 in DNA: TGTGCCAGCAGCCCACCGTGGGACTCCGGCACAGATACGCAGTATTTT. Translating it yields CASSPPWDSGTDTQYF.